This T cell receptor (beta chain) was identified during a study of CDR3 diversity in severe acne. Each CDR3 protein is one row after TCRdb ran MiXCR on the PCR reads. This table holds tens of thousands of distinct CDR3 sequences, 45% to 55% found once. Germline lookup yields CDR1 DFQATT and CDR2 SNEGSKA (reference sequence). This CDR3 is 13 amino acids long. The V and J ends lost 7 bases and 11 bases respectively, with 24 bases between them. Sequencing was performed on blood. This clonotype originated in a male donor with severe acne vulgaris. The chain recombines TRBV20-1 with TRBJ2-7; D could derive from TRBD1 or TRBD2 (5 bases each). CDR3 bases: TGCAGTGTGACCGAACCCGGGACGGCGGTTAAGTACTTC. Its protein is CSVTEPGTAVKYF.